This T cell receptor beta chain comes out of a study of T-cell memory formation after mild COVID-19. Study-level information: Across donors, TCR clusters were largely donor specific. Study-wide points: Pre-infection memory contained some responding clones, which suggested that cross-reactive memory had joined.

MiXCR, applied by TCRdb to the 5' RACE reads, yields one record per CDR3 protein. Counted here are some 150,000 distinct CDR3 sequences, under 30% occurring once; the ten biggest clones make up roughly a quarter. With regard to this clonotype: The antigen remains unidentified.

V lost 6 bases and J lost 7, with 15 bases in between. The CDR3 has 13 amino acids. Germline loops: CDR1 SSHAT, CDR2 FNYEAQ (reference sequence). Sequencing used PBMCs or a T cell subset sorted from them (not recorded which). This TCR came from an adult woman who had mild COVID-19 (a few samples of this study predate the infection). Cell type and time point are not known. The genes are TRBV7-7 and TRBJ1-1; maybe TRBD1 (6 bases). The CDR3 loop reads CASRPMAGVEAFF. The CDR3 bases are TGTGCCAGCAGGCCGATGGCAGGGGTTGAAGCTTTCTTT.